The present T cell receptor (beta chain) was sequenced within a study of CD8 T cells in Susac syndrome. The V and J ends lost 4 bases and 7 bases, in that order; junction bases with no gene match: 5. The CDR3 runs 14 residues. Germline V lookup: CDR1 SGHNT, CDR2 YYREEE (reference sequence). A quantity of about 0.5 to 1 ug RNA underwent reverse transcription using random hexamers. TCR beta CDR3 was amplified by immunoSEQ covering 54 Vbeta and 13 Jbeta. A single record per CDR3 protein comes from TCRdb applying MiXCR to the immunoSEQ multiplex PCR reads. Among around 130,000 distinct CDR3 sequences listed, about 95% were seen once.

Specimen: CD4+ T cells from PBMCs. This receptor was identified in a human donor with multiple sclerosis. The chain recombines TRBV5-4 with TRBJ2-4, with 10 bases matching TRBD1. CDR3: CASSPGQGRNIQYF. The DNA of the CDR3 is TGTGCCAGCAGCCCGGGACAGGGGCGGAACATTCAGTACTTC.